This T cell receptor (beta chain) was captured in a study of blood T cell repertoires in COVID-19. On the study more broadly: COVID-19 samples collected from the United States, Italy and Spain covered acute and convalescent phases.

Method: immunoSEQ multiplex PCR; TCRdb's copy keeps in-frame clones and lacks some. The sample lists about 150,000 clones, approximately 80% seen once, with roughly 7.9% in the top ten. The CDR3 is made up of 15 amino acids. Germline CDR1 SGHAT, CDR2 FQNNGV. V lost 0 bases and J 0 bases, leaving 8 bases between the germline ends. The TCR originated in a woman aged 45-65 years in a cohort sampled during active or convalescent COVID-19. Material: peripheral blood. V gene TRBV11-2 combines with J gene TRBJ1-1; D gene ambiguous. The CDR3 loop reads CASSLETAMNTEAFF. CDR3 in DNA: TGTGCCAGCAGCTTAGAAACAGCTATGAACACTGAAGCTTTCTTT.